This note documents a single T cell receptor beta chain sequence. What it binds is unknown. Germline V CDR1 and CDR2: LNHDA, SQIVND (reference sequence). V trimming: 0 bases; J trimming: 0 bases; junction bases outside the gene matches: 8. CDR3 length: 19 residues. This specimen comes from a study of cytomegalovirus exposure and HLA in healthy donors. Use of 60 Vbeta and 13 Jbeta primers characterized the PCR. In the original workflow: The count from a later analysis was 65 million to 90 million unique TCR beta chains, around 11 million of them shared. Assay: immunoSEQ multiplex PCR; the TCRdb copy retains only in-frame clones and omits some. V and J calls and clone size come straight from that table; D and trimming were deduced from the DNA. The sample carries 95,000 to 150,000 clones, about 83% recorded once. The study, taken as a whole, reports: Later work associated roughly 15,000 TCR beta sequences with HLA alleles at 0.05 false discovery rate. Most sequenced TCRs were rare (though some public TCRs occurred in many donors). It was reportedly the case that the classifier diagnosed cytomegalovirus status with high specificity and sensitivity.

The sample consisted of PBMCs. The genes are TRBV19 and TRBJ1-1, with TRBD1 matching 12 bases. The sequence was collected from a middle-aged woman in good health and CMV-seropositive. CDR3 nucleotides: TGTGCCAGTAGTATAGATCGTTTGGGACAGGGGGCAATGAACACTGAAGCTTTCTTT. Translating gives CASSIDRLGQGAMNTEAFF. The full variable domain, rest sourced from reference TRBV19 and TRBJ1-1, is DGGITQSPKYLFRKEGQNVTLSCEQNLNHDAMYWYRQDPGQGLRLIYYSQIVNDFQKGDIAEGYSVSREKKESFPLTVTSAQKNPTAFYLCASSIDRLGQGAMNTEAFFGQGTRLTVV.